The 17 T cell receptor beta chains given below trace back to one sample, sequenced in a study of T-cell reconstitution after alpha-beta-depleted transplantation in children. Unique molecular identifiers were incorporated when the TCRbeta library was constructed. A single record per CDR3 protein comes from TCRdb applying MiXCR to the PCR reads. The data hold around 400,000 distinct CDR3 sequences, with 11% observed a single time. This specimen was PBMCs from the stem cell graft donor, taken from the stem cell graft. The receptors were sampled from a human donor who donated a stem cell graft to a child with acute myeloid leukemia.

This clonotype has ten or more counts. This chain uses TRBV7-2 with TRBJ2-1; maybe TRBD2 (7 bases). V was cut by 4 bases and J by 1 base, with 17 bases left in between. CDR3 length: 17 residues. Looked up from germline, CDR1 is SGHTA and CDR2 is FQGNSA. CDR3 in DNA: TGTGCCAGCAGCTCGAAGAGGGGGGGACCGTCCTACAATGAGCAGTTCTTC. Residues: CASSSKRGGPSYNEQFF.

This clonotype has a handful of counts. The chain recombines TRBV7-2 with TRBJ2-2; no reliable D call. V lost 3 bases and J 6 bases, leaving 11 bases between the germline ends. CDR1 and CDR2 from the germline V gene are SGHTA and FQGNSA. The CDR3 contains 14 residues. CDR3 sequence reads: CASSLYRAAGELFF. The CDR3 DNA follows: TGTGCCAGCAGCTTGTACCGGGCAGCCGGGGAGCTGTTTTTT.

This clonotype came up a few times. The chain links TRBV12-3 or TRBV12-4 to TRBJ2-7; possibly TRBD1 or TRBD2 for D (5 bases each). This CDR3 has 14 residues. V was shortened by 2 bases and J by 8 bases, with 16 bases between the two germline ends. This chain's CDR3 is CASSLSSAREKQYF. The CDR3 nucleotides are TGTGCCAGCAGTTTAAGTTCGGCCAGGGAGAAGCAGTACTTC.

This clonotype was found a few times. This chain links TRBV11-2 with TRBJ2-3; D call uncertain. The CDR3 is made up of 16 amino acids. CDR1 is SGHAT, CDR2 FQNNGV, per germline. The V gene lost 1 base and the J gene lost 1 base, with 12 bases spanning the gap. Here the CDR3 reads CASSLVVGIGTDTQYF. CDR3 in DNA: TGTGCCAGCAGCTTAGTTGTAGGGATCGGCACAGATACGCAGTATTTT.

This clonotype was recorded many times. This chain joins TRBV14 and TRBJ1-1; TRBD1 matches at 10 bases. The CDR3 covers 16 residues. Germline lookup yields CDR1 SGHDN and CDR2 FVKESK. V gave up 4 bases and J gave up 4 bases; unmatched junction bases: 9. The CDR3 spells CASSPGTGVRGTEAFF. The CDR3 region has the DNA TGTGCCAGCAGCCCCGGGACAGGGGTGAGGGGCACTGAAGCTTTCTTT.

This clonotype occurred a few times. The gene calls are TRBV15 and TRBJ2-5; D is unresolved. The V gene's germline CDR1 is LNHNV and CDR2 YYDKDF (reference sequence). V dropped 8 bases and J dropped 2 bases, with 15 bases sitting between them. The CDR3 sequence is 14 residues long. The CDR3 DNA is TGTGCCACCGCTACCGCTTCCCTTCAAGAGACCCAGTACTTC. The encoded protein is CATATASLQETQYF.

This clonotype was seen repeatedly, ten times or more. The J gene is TRBJ2-3, the V gene TRBV11-2; D possibly corresponds to TRBD2 (5 bases). In germline, CDR1 is SGHAT, CDR2 FQNNGV. V lost 4 bases to trimming and J lost 2 bases, with 7 bases between them. CDR3 length equals 13 residues. CDR3 in DNA: TGTGCCAGCAGCTGGGGAGTCACAGATACGCAGTATTTT. Protein sequence: CASSWGVTDTQYF.

The chain links TRBV2 to TRBJ2-1; 7 bases agree with TRBD2. Looked up from germline, CDR1 is SNHLY and CDR2 is FYNNEI. The CDR3 loop spans 15 amino acids. V lost 6 bases and J lost 0; bases outside the gene matches: 5. The DNA of the CDR3 is TGTGCCAGCAGACCCGGGACTAACTCCTACAATGAGCAGTTCTTC. This sequence encodes CASRPGTNSYNEQFF.

The chain combines TRBV5-4 with TRBJ2-7; D is ambiguous. CDR3 length: 13 residues. Germline CDR1 reads SGHNT; CDR2 reads YYREEE (reference sequence). The germline V and J ends were trimmed by 0 bases and 3 bases, with 7 bases remaining between them. The CDR3, as DNA: TGTGCCAGCAGCTTGGACAGACTCTACGAGCAGTACGTC. This codes for CASSLDRLYEQYV.

The sample holds many counts of this clonotype. V gene TRBV28 combines with J gene TRBJ2-7, with D hard to call. The CDR3 spans 13 residues. Germline assignment: CDR1 MDHEN and CDR2 SYDVKM. Trimming shortened V by 6 bases and J by 0 bases, and 9 bases separated the two germline ends. The CDR3 DNA sequence: TGTGCCAGCAGAACTACAGACTCCTACGAGCAGTACTTC. Protein product: CASRTTDSYEQYF.

This clonotype was seen many times. J is TRBJ2-2 and V is TRBV10-1; D is uncertain. The CDR3 is 14 residues long. Germline CDR1 WNHNN, CDR2 SYGVQD (reference sequence). V shed 3 bases and J shed 7 bases, with 12 bases lying between them. The CDR3 coding sequence is TGCGCCAGCAGTGATTATAGGGTCGGCGGGGAGCTGTTTTTT. It translates to CASSDYRVGGELFF.

This clonotype has a handful of counts. The J gene is TRBJ2-3, the V gene TRBV15, with D possibly being TRBD2 (5 bases). The CDR3 has 15 amino acids. The germline gives CDR1 LNHNV, CDR2 YYDKDF (reference sequence). Trimming removed 5 bases from V and 3 bases from J, with 15 bases in between. The CDR3, as DNA: TGTGCCACCAGCTTAGAGGGTTTCGTAACAGATACGCAGTATTTT. Protein sequence: CATSLEGFVTDTQYF.

This clonotype was found a few times. The gene calls are TRBV5-1 and TRBJ2-5; TRBD2 agrees at 8 bases. This CDR3 spans 16 amino acids. Germline CDR1 and CDR2: SGHRS and YFSETQ. Trimming at V came to 1 base and at J to 0 bases, leaving 5 bases not matched to a gene. In nucleotides, the CDR3 is TGCGCCAGCAGCTTGTCTCGCGGGGGGTACCAAGAGACCCAGTACTTC. Its translation: CASSLSRGGYQETQYF.

This clonotype was seen ten or more times. The chain uses TRBV29-1 and TRBJ2-7; 10 nucleotides align to TRBD2. CDR3 length: 14 residues. The V gene end was trimmed by 7 bases and the J gene end by 0 bases; junction bases not matched to a gene: 6. Germline CDR1 reads SQVTM; CDR2 reads ANQGSEA. The CDR3 region has the DNA TGCAGCGCACGACTAGCGGGCAGCTCCTACGAGCAGTACTTC. Translation gives CSARLAGSSYEQYF.

V gene TRBV9 combines with J gene TRBJ2-2; D may correspond to TRBD1 or TRBD2 (6 bases each). Germline CDR1 reads SGDLS; CDR2 reads YYNGEE. Between the trimmed V and J ends, which lost 0 bases and 4 bases, there was a span of 7 bases. The CDR3 length is 14 residues. This CDR3 is CASSVEGGTGELFF. CDR3 nucleotide sequence: TGTGCCAGCAGCGTAGAGGGGGGCACCGGGGAGCTGTTTTTT.

This clonotype appeared a few times. CDR3 bases: TGTGCCAGCCAGATATGGGCAGAGAGAACGAAGGAGACCCAGTACTTC. Amino acids: CASQIWAERTKETQYF. This sequence joins TRBV21-1 and TRBJ2-5. TRBV21-1 is an annotated pseudogene. The CDR3 sequence is 16 residues long.

The V call is TRBV6-1, the J call TRBJ2-6; D is unresolved. V lost 7 bases and J 0 bases, leaving 13 bases between the germline ends. The germline CDR1 and CDR2 sequences are MNHNS and SASEGT. CDR3 size: 16 residues. The CDR3 spells CASIRVQSSGANVLTF. The CDR3 coding sequence is TGTGCCAGCATCCGGGTGCAGAGCTCTGGGGCCAACGTCCTGACTTTC.